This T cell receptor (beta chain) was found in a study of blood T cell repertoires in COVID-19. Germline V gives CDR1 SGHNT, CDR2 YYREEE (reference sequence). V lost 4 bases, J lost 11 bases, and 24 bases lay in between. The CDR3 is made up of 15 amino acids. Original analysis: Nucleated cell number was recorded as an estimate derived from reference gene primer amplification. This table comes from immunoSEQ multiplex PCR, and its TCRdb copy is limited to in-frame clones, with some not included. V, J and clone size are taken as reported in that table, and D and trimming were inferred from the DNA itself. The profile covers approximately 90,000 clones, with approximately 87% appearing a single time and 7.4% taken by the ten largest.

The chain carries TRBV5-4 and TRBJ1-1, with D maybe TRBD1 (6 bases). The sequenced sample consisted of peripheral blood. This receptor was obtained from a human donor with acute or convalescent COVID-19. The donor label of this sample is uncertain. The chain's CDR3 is CASSLEGHFYAGAFF. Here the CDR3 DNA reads TGTGCCAGCAGCCTCGAGGGACATTTCTACGCGGGTGCTTTCTTT.